A single sample is the source of the 18 T cell receptor beta chains below, sequenced in a study of blood T cell repertoires in COVID-19. TCRdb's copy holds only in-frame clones and misses some; the assay was immunoSEQ multiplex PCR. This table holds around 400,000 clones, over 85% found once. Specimen: PBMCs or T cells enriched from blood (not recorded which). The receptors derive from a woman aged 25 to 39 who had recovered from COVID-19.

V gene TRBV4-3 combines with J gene TRBJ2-7; 8 nucleotides line up with TRBD1. V dropped 3 bases and J dropped 3; count of bases not matched to a gene: 10. The CDR3 runs to 16 residues. Germline CDR1 reads LGHNA; CDR2 reads YSLEER. CDR3 region: CASSHSATGEFYEQYF. CDR3 nucleotides: TGCGCCAGCAGCCATAGCGCGACAGGGGAATTCTACGAGCAGTACTTC.

The chain carries TRBV4-3 and TRBJ2-6; D is possibly TRBD2 (6 bases). This CDR3 has 20 amino acids. The V and J ends lost 0 bases and 4 bases respectively, with 22 bases between them. Germline V gene data show CDR1 as LGHNA and CDR2 as YSLEER. The CDR3, as DNA: TGCGCCAGCAGCCAAGATTTCGGGGGAGGTCGGATCGCCGGGGCCAACGTCCTGACTTTC. It codes for CASSQDFGGGRIAGANVLTF.

V gene TRBV5-1 combines with J gene TRBJ2-7, with D maybe TRBD2 (5 bases). V was trimmed by 3 bases and J by 0 bases, leaving 19 bases between them. Germline lookup yields CDR1 SGHRS and CDR2 YFSETQ. The CDR3 consists of 17 residues. CDR3 coding DNA: TGCGCCAGCAGCTCAACGGTCGGCGGGCCTATCTCCTACGAGCAGTACTTC. Amino acids: CASSSTVGGPISYEQYF.

This clone was observed once. J is TRBJ2-5 and V is TRBV6-6; 7 bases are shared with TRBD1. V gave up 6 bases and J gave up 4 bases; unmatched junction bases: 11. The CDR3 has 15 residues. Germline loops: CDR1 MNHNY, CDR2 SVGAGI (reference sequence). This CDR3 is CASSLVRQGRETQYF. CDR3 nucleotide sequence: TGTGCCAGCAGCCTAGTTAGACAGGGACGAGAGACCCAGTACTTC.

Only one count was recorded for this clone. The chain has TRBV19 and TRBJ2-1; 8 nucleotides line up with TRBD2. The CDR3 has 14 amino acids. Germline V gene sequence: CDR1 LNHDA, CDR2 SQIVND (reference sequence). Trimming took 8 bases from V and 3 from J; bases not matched to a gene: 6. The CDR3 DNA is TGTGCCAGTCCTCCGGGACTAGTCTACAATGAGCAGTTCTTC. Encoded protein: CASPPGLVYNEQFF.

V gene TRBV18 combines with J gene TRBJ1-3; D remains unclear. Germline CDR1 reads KGHSH; CDR2 reads LQKENI. The V end lost 3 bases, the J end lost 0 bases, and 6 bases lay between the germline ends. This CDR3 is 14 amino acids long. Here the CDR3 reads CASSPAVSGNTIYF. CDR3 bases: TGTGCCAGCTCACCTGCAGTCTCTGGAAACACCATATATTTT. The full variable domain, its missing parts supplied by reference TRBV18 and TRBJ1-3, is NAGVMQNPRHLVRRRGQEARLRCSPMKGHSHVYWYRQLPEEGLKFMVYLQKENIIDESGMPKERFSAEFPKEGPSILRIQQVVRGDSAAYFCASSPAVSGNTIYFGEGSWLTVV.

V is TRBV27 and J is TRBJ2-7, with 10 bases identical to TRBD2. Trimming cost V 10 bases and J 2 bases; bases outside gene matches: 20. The CDR3 consists of 18 residues. Per germline, CDR1 MNHEY and CDR2 SMNVEV (reference sequence). CDR3 sequence reads: CATTRWASGSPNTYEQYF. The CDR3 DNA follows: TGTGCCACTACCAGGTGGGCTAGCGGGAGTCCCAACACCTACGAGCAGTACTTC.

This clone was recorded a few times. The identical CDR3 is also encoded by other nucleotide sequences in the sample. Written as DNA, the CDR3 is TGTGCCAGCAGTCTCCGACTAGCGAGCTCCTACGAGCAGTACTTC. Amino acids: CASSLRLASSYEQYF. The J gene is TRBJ2-7, the V gene TRBV27, with 8 positions matching TRBD2. Germline V gene sequence: CDR1 MNHEY, CDR2 SMNVEV (reference sequence). J was trimmed by 0 bases and V by 5 bases; bases with no gene match: 6. The CDR3 loop spans 15 amino acids.

V and J are TRBV13 and TRBJ1-6, with D tentatively TRBD1 (5 bases). The CDR3 totals 17 residues. Germline V gives CDR1 PRHDT, CDR2 FYEKMQ (reference sequence). Trimming pared 3 bases from V and 1 base from J, leaving 13 bases between. CDR3 sequence: CASSFGAGGSYNSPLHF. DNA for the CDR3: TGTGCCAGCAGCTTCGGCGCGGGGGGGTCCTATAATTCACCCCTCCACTTT.

The chain employs TRBV30 and TRBJ2-3; possibly TRBD2 for D (6 bases). V was cut by 3 bases and J by 6 bases, with 16 bases left in between. The CDR3 totals 14 residues. Germline-derived CDR1 and CDR2 are GTSNPN and SVGIG (reference sequence). The CDR3 DNA is TGTGCCTGGAGGAGGAGGGACTTGCTCGATACGCAGTATTTT. Residues: CAWRRRDLLDTQYF. Complete variable domain (other parts from reference TRBV30 and TRBJ2-3): SQTIHQWPATLVQPVGSPLSLECTVEGTSNPNLYWYRQAAGRGLQLLFYSVGIGQISSEVPQNLSASRPQDRQFILSSKKLLLSDSGFYLCAWRRRDLLDTQYFGPGTRLTVL.

CDR3 protein: CASSFSGTDTQYF. The CDR3 nucleotides read TGTGCCAGCAGTTTTTCGGGTACAGATACGCAGTATTTT. The gene calls are TRBV28 and TRBJ2-3, with no clear D. This CDR3 region has 13 residues. V was cut by 3 bases and J by 3 bases, with 7 bases left in between. Per the germline V gene, CDR1 is MDHEN and CDR2 is SYDVKM.

This clone has only a few counts. The rearrangement joins TRBV3-1 (or the pseudogene TRBV3-2) to TRBJ1-6, with D possibly being TRBD1 (5 bases). Between the trimmed V and J ends, which lost 2 bases and 6 bases, there was a span of 11 bases. Germline V CDR1 and CDR2: LGHDT, YNNKEL (reference sequence). This CDR3 has 15 residues. CDR3 sequence: CASSQPGLLNSPLHF. As DNA, the CDR3 is TGTGCCAGCAGCCAACCGGGACTGCTTAATTCACCCCTCCACTTT.

The V call is TRBV4-1, the J call TRBJ2-7; 9 bases line up with TRBD2. This CDR3 region has 17 residues. CDR1 and CDR2 from the germline V gene are MGHRA and YSYEKL. Trimming cost V 0 bases and J 3 bases; bases outside gene matches: 9. CDR3 region: CASSQDRSLAGIYEQYF. The DNA of the CDR3 is TGCGCCAGCAGCCAAGATAGGAGCCTAGCGGGAATCTACGAGCAGTACTTC.

The gene calls are TRBV18 and TRBJ2-1, with a weak D call TRBD2 (5 bases). Germline V lookup: CDR1 KGHSH, CDR2 LQKENI. The CDR3 runs 15 residues. The V end was cut by 3 bases, the J end by 8 bases, with 17 bases between. This CDR3 reads CASSPGVSDQYEQFF. CDR3 in DNA: TGTGCCAGCTCACCGGGAGTTTCTGATCAGTATGAGCAGTTCTTC.

The V gene is TRBV2, the J gene TRBJ2-7; D is unresolved. V lost 7 bases, J lost 2 bases, and 15 bases lay in between. The CDR3 runs to 14 residues. Germline V gene data show CDR1 as SNHLY and CDR2 as FYNNEI. The CDR3 bases are TGTGCCAGCATTCGTCCCAGGTCCCCCTACGAGCAGTACTTC. This sequence encodes CASIRPRSPYEQYF.

The V gene is TRBV7-2, the J gene TRBJ1-1, with TRBD1 identical over 7 bases. The germline gives CDR1 SGHTA, CDR2 FQGNSA. With 1 base clipped from V and 7 bases from J, the junction kept 9 bases outside the gene matches. The CDR3 totals 15 residues. The CDR3 spells CASSLDPGGSIEAFF. In DNA, the CDR3 is TGTGCCAGCAGCTTAGATCCAGGGGGTTCGATTGAAGCTTTCTTT.

V usage is TRBV9 and J usage is TRBJ2-1; 9 bases line up with TRBD2. Germline values: CDR1 SGDLS, CDR2 YYNGEE. V gave up 1 base and J gave up 7 bases; unmatched junction bases: 6. There are 15 residues in the CDR3. Here the CDR3 DNA reads TGTGCCAGCAGCGTATGGCCTAGCGGGGCGAATGAGCAGTTCTTC. Residues: CASSVWPSGANEQFF.

The rearrangement joins TRBV19 to TRBJ2-3, with TRBD1 matching over 8 bases. Germline CDR1 and CDR2: LNHDA and SQIVND (reference sequence). This CDR3 contains 15 residues. V was clipped by 3 bases and J by 2 bases; unmatched bases: 4. The CDR3 region has the DNA TGTGCCAGTAGTATGCAGGGGGCAGACACAGATACGCAGTATTTT. This gives the protein CASSMQGADTDTQYF.